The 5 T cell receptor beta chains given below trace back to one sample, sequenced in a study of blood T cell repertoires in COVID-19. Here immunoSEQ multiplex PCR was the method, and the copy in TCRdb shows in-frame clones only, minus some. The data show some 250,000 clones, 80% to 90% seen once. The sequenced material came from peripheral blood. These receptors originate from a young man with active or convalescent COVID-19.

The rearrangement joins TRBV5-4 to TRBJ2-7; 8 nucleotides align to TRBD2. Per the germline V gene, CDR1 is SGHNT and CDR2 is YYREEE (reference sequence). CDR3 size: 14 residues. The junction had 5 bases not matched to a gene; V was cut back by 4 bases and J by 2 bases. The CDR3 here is CASSQGLEPYEQYF. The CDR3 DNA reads TGTGCCAGCAGCCAGGGACTAGAACCCTACGAGCAGTACTTC.

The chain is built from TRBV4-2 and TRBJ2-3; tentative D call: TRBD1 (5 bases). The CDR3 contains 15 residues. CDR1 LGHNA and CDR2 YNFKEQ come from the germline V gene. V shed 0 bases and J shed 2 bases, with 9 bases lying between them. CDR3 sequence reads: CASSQEGRVTDTQYF. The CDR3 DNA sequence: TGTGCCAGCAGCCAAGAGGGCAGGGTCACAGATACGCAGTATTTT.

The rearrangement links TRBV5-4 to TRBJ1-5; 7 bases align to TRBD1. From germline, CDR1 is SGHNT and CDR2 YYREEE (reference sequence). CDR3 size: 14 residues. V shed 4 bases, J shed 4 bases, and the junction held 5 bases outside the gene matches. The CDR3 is CASSLRDSNQPQHF. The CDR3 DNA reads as TGTGCCAGCAGCCTCCGGGACAGTAATCAGCCCCAGCATTTT. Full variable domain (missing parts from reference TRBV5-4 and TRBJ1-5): ETGVTQSPTHLIKTRGQQVTLRCSSQSGHNTVSWYQQALGQGPQFIFQYYREEENGRGNFPPRFSGLQFPNYSSELNVNALELDDSALYLCASSLRDSNQPQHFGDGTRLSIL.

The CDR3 coding sequence is TGTGCCAGCAGCCAAGAACTCTCAGGGAAGGCCTACGAGCAGTACTTC. It codes for CASSQELSGKAYEQYF. The chain links TRBV3-1 (or the pseudogene TRBV3-2) to TRBJ2-7; D perhaps matches TRBD1 (5 bases). This CDR3 spans 16 amino acids. The germline gives CDR1 LGHDT, CDR2 YNNKEL (reference sequence). Between the trimmed V and J ends, which lost 0 bases and 2 bases, there was a span of 14 bases.

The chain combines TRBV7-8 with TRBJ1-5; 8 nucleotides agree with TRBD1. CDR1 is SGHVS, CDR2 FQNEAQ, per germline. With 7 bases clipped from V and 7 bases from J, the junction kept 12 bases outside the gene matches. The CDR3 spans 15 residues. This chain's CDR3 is CASTQEAGGEQPQHF. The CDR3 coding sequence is TGTGCCAGCACCCAAGAGGCAGGGGGCGAACAGCCCCAGCATTTT.